This T cell receptor (beta chain) was documented in a study of blood T cell repertoires in COVID-19 (dated by TCRdb to between 2020 and 2021). Regarding the complete study: Samples from collaborators originated in the United States, Italy and Spain and spanned both the acute and convalescent phases of COVID-19. The repertoires were released in a freely available public database meant as a resource for research on the immune response to SARS-CoV-2. Where available, HLA class I and class II types were obtained from metadata supplied by the sample provider rather than from assay-based typing. The dataset comprised deeply sampled blood TCRbeta repertoires from subjects exposed to, actively infected with, or recovered from COVID-19. The sample metadata nearly always contained a de-identified subject ID, COVID-19 status, age in years and sex. Samples were obtained from the ongoing ImmuneRACE study (first 160 participants) and from 1,254 subjects provided by 6 global collaborators. The prospective study material was composed of cDNA or gDNA derived from T cells, B-cell-depleted T cells, or PBMCs.

The collaborating institutions used their own protocols to collect whole blood in K2EDTA tubes. For TCRbeta analysis, collaborator samples were shipped as frozen whole blood, as isolated PBMCs, or as DNA extracted from either sample type. The CDR3, from cysteine to phenylalanine, totals 16 residues. The kept DNA is CDR3 alone, 48 bases in frame from the first base. As encoded in the germline V gene, CDR1 is LGHNA while CDR2 is YSLEER. V is cut back by 1 base and J by 7 bases, with 8 bases in the junction unmatched. The immunoSEQ Assay, a bias-controlled multiplex PCR, was used to amplify TCRbeta CDR3 regions from genomic DNA. In the authors' own workflow: The number of nucleated cells in each sample was estimated from the amplification of reference gene primers within the assay. To quantify the absolute abundance of each unique TCRbeta CDR3 rearrangement, sequence reads were collapsed and filtered. Productive Simpson clonality was computed per sample as the square root of Simpson's diversity index over productive rearrangements. TCRdb stores this immuneACCESS table with in-frame sequences only. Part of the clones is absent; in the studies checked, under half of the shortfall reflects unresolved V genes, and no reason is known for the rest. Clonal size and the V and J genes are those of that table, whereas D and trimming came from the DNA. Recorded for this sample are about 110,000 clones; approximately 82% of them occurred a single time. 3.8% of the sample is taken by the ten largest.

The paper's findings and limits, for the study overall: The quantity of clinical and demographic metadata differed by source and by participant and was supplied without curation.

This clone was counted a few times. The antigen it binds to is not known. The input lacks base qualities; no much larger clone sits a single base away. The chain is made from TRBV4-3 and TRBJ1-2; the junction holds 11 bases that match TRBD1. This sequence originates from a woman older than 75 with acute or convalescent COVID-19. The material sequenced was peripheral blood. The base sequence is TGCGCCAGCAGCCAAGGAATTGGACAGGGGGCTGGTGGCTACACCTTC. It translates to CASSQGIGQGAGGYTF.